This entry features one T cell receptor (beta chain) sequence. The CDR3 is 15 residues long. The V end was cut by 3 bases, the J end by 1 base, with 13 bases between. Germline values: CDR1 SGDLS, CDR2 YYNGEE. This sample stems from a study of long-term antiretroviral therapy in people with HIV. It was version v3.0 of the immunoSEQ assay that was run at survey level. This table comes from immunoSEQ multiplex PCR, and its TCRdb copy is limited to in-frame clones, with some not included. Of roughly 23,000 clones in the sample, 70% to 85% were seen once. The chain couples TRBV9 to TRBJ1-1; no clear D. The sequence was collected from a man aged 18-30 years with HIV. The sample consisted of unsorted PBMCs, taken 0.1 years before starting antiretroviral therapy. CDR3: CASSAGLPQNTEAFF. The CDR3, as DNA: TGTGCCAGCAGCGCAGGCCTCCCACAGAACACTGAAGCTTTCTTT. Filled out from reference TRBV9 and TRBJ1-1, the complete variable domain reads DSGVTQTPKHLITATGQRVTLRCSPRSGDLSVYWYQQSLDQGLQFLIQYYNGEERAKGNILERFSAQQFPDLHSELNLSSLELGDSALYFCASSAGLPQNTEAFFGQGTRLTVV.